The 18 T cell receptor beta chains reported below all come from one sample, sequenced in a study of CD8+ T cells in alopecia areata. This sample's treatment: oral pan-JAK inhibitor, 5-10 mg twice daily. Reverse transcription of extracted RNA yielded cDNA, which provided the sequencing template. Method: immunoSEQ multiplex PCR; TCRdb's copy keeps in-frame clones and lacks some. This table holds 170,000 or so clones, roughly 61% found once. Sequenced material: CD8+ T cells sorted from blood, taken at week 24, from a patient treated with tofacitinib. The receptors originated from a human donor with alopecia areata.

This clone was picked up a small number of times. The chain couples TRBV29-1 to TRBJ2-2; D remains ambiguous. The CDR3 runs to 15 residues. V shed 3 bases and J shed 4 bases, with 15 bases lying between them. Germline assignment: CDR1 SQVTM and CDR2 ANQGSEA. CDR3 DNA: TGCAGCGTTGATCTTGGCAGCCGCCGCACCGGGGAGCTGTTTTTT. As protein: CSVDLGSRRTGELFF.

The V call is TRBV13, the J call TRBJ1-6, with a weak D call TRBD1 (5 bases). This CDR3 spans 13 amino acids. Deletions cut 3 bases from V and 10 bases from J, with 10 bases between. Germline lookup yields CDR1 PRHDT and CDR2 FYEKMQ (reference sequence). The CDR3 region has the DNA TGTGCCAGCAGCTTCAGGGAACAATCACCCCTCCACTTT. Protein product: CASSFREQSPLHF.

This rearrangement joins TRBV5-1 to TRBJ2-5; 8 nucleotides line up with TRBD2. Per germline, CDR1 SGHRS and CDR2 YFSETQ. The ends lost 0 bases at V and 0 bases at J; junction bases unmatched: 4. There are 16 residues in the CDR3. DNA of the CDR3: TGCGCCAGCAGCTTGGCCGGGAGGGGGTACCAAGAGACCCAGTACTTC. Translated: CASSLAGRGYQETQYF.

This clone was counted a few times. The rearrangement joins TRBV13 to TRBJ2-2, with D maybe TRBD1 (5 bases). This CDR3 has 13 residues. CDR1 and CDR2 (germline): PRHDT, FYEKMQ (reference sequence). V lost 5 bases, J lost 7 bases, and 11 bases lay in between. The CDR3 loop reads CASSQSTVGELFF. CDR3 nucleotide sequence: TGTGCCAGCAGCCAATCGACAGTCGGGGAGCTGTTTTTT.

The gene calls are TRBV6-5 and TRBJ1-5; D is uncertain. In germline, CDR1 is MNHEY, CDR2 SVGAGI. CDR3 length: 14 amino acids. V lost 6 bases and J 4 bases, leaving 13 bases between the germline ends. The CDR3 reads CASSPGMGNQPQHF. The CDR3 region has the DNA TGTGCCAGCAGCCCGGGGATGGGGAATCAGCCCCAGCATTTT.

This chain uses TRBV7-9 with TRBJ2-7; D not resolved. The CDR3 loop spans 13 amino acids. Germline loops: CDR1 SEHNR, CDR2 FQNEAQ (reference sequence). Trimming pared 2 bases from V and 2 bases from J, leaving 7 bases between. The CDR3 protein is CASSLPTAYEQYF. As DNA, the CDR3 is TGTGCCAGCAGCTTACCCACTGCCTACGAGCAGTACTTC.

This clone has more than one count but fewer than ten. V and J are TRBV21-1 and TRBJ1-1; the D call in the table, TRBD1, was not verified against the DNA. TRBV21-1 is marked as a pseudogene. The CDR3 totals 15 residues. CDR3 loop: CASSKGSRGTPQAFF. CDR3 DNA: TGTGCCAGCAGCAAAGGAAGCAGGGGGACTCCTCAAGCTTTCTTT.

This clone appeared a few times. The chain recombines TRBV30 with TRBJ1-5, with 9 bases matching TRBD1. The CDR3 is 13 residues long. After removal of 5 bases from V and 1 base from J, the junction contained 0 bases not matched to a gene. The germline CDR1 and CDR2 sequences are GTSNPN and SVGIG (reference sequence). This chain's CDR3 is CAWDRGSNQPQHF. In DNA, the CDR3 is TGTGCCTGGGACAGGGGGAGCAATCAGCCCCAGCATTTT.

This clone was detected only once. In nucleotides, the CDR3 is TGCGCCAGCAGCCCGGGACTAGGGACCTACGAGCAGTACTTC. Translated: CASSPGLGTYEQYF. The chain combines TRBV5-1 with TRBJ2-7; 8 nucleotides align to TRBD2. The germline V gene encodes CDR1 SGHRS and CDR2 YFSETQ. Trimming cost V 4 bases and J 2 bases; bases outside gene matches: 5. The CDR3 length is 14 residues. Full variable domain (remainder filled in from reference TRBV5-1 and TRBJ2-7): KAGVTQTPRYLIKTRGQQVTLSCSPISGHRSVSWYQQTPGQGLQFLFEYFSETQRNKGNFPGRFSGRQFSNSRSEMNVSTLELGDSALYLCASSPGLGTYEQYFGPGTRLTVT.

The chain is built from TRBV28 and TRBJ2-5; D unresolved. The CDR3 consists of 14 residues. The ends were cut back, 4 bases at V and 5 bases at J, with 14 bases in the middle. The V gene's germline CDR1 is MDHEN and CDR2 SYDVKM. The CDR3 nucleotides are TGTGCCAGCAGTTATCTGCACACTCCCGAGACCCAGTACTTC. This codes for CASSYLHTPETQYF.

The genes are TRBV6-5 and TRBJ2-3, with TRBD1 matching 8 bases. Germline V lookup: CDR1 MNHEY, CDR2 SVGAGI. V dropped 5 bases and J dropped 1; count of bases not matched to a gene: 2. The CDR3 consists of 14 residues. The CDR3 DNA is TGTGCCAGCAGTATACAGGGGGGCACAGATACGCAGTATTTT. As protein: CASSIQGGTDTQYF.

This clone was observed a few times. The chain joins TRBV7-3 to TRBJ1-1; no clear D gene. Trimming shortened V by 0 bases and J by 5 bases, and 13 bases separated the two germline ends. From germline, CDR1 is SGHTA and CDR2 FQGTGA. CDR3 length equals 15 residues. The CDR3 coding sequence is TGTGCCAGCAGCTTAACGCCCCTTGCAGAGACTGAAGCTTTCTTT. Its protein is CASSLTPLAETEAFF.

The V call is TRBV30, the J call TRBJ2-1, with 9 positions matching TRBD1. This CDR3 spans 13 amino acids. Germline values: CDR1 GTSNPN, CDR2 SVGIG (reference sequence). V was clipped by 3 bases and J by 9 bases; unmatched bases: 6. For the CDR3, the DNA is TGTGCCTGGAGGGACAGGGGTACTATTGAGCAGTTCTTC. The encoded protein is CAWRDRGTIEQFF.

In its sample, this clone was seen a few times. The chain is built from TRBV30 and TRBJ1-2; 7 bases fit TRBD1. CDR3 size: 17 residues. J lost 1 base, V lost 2 bases, and 13 bases had no gene match. CDR1 is GTSNPN, CDR2 SVGIG, per germline (reference sequence). The CDR3 loop reads CAWSQPPGQRLNYGYTF. CDR3 coding DNA: TGTGCCTGGAGTCAACCGCCGGGACAGAGACTTAACTATGGCTACACCTTC.

The chain joins TRBV7-8 to TRBJ1-1, with D tentatively TRBD1 (5 bases). Germline CDR1 and CDR2: SGHVS and FQNEAQ. The V and J ends lost 5 bases and 6 bases respectively, with 10 bases between them. This CDR3 is built from 12 residues. The CDR3 here is CASSIGGAEAFF. The DNA for the CDR3 is TGTGCCAGCAGCATCGGGGGGGCTGAAGCTTTCTTT.

The chain links TRBV29-1 to TRBJ2-2; D is tentatively TRBD1 or TRBD2 (6 bases each). V was clipped by 6 bases and J by 5 bases, with 19 bases between them. The CDR3 contains 15 residues. Germline V gene data show CDR1 as SQVTM and CDR2 as ANQGSEA. The CDR3 DNA is TGCAGCGTATATGGGGGGCGGAGAGAAACCGGGGAGCTGTTTTTT. Protein product: CSVYGGRRETGELFF.

V gene TRBV15 combines with J gene TRBJ2-3; 9 nucleotides match TRBD1. CDR1 LNHNV and CDR2 YYDKDF come from the germline V gene (reference sequence). J was trimmed by 2 bases and V by 3 bases; bases with no gene match: 3. CDR3 length equals 15 residues. CDR3 DNA: TGTGCCACCAGCAGTCGGACAGGGGTCACAGATACGCAGTATTTT. It yields the protein CATSSRTGVTDTQYF.

CDR3 in amino acids: CASSLGTSGNNEQFF. The CDR3 DNA reads as TGCGCCAGCAGCTTGGGGACTAGCGGTAACAATGAGCAGTTCTTC. The chain has TRBV5-1 and TRBJ2-1; 10 positions agree with TRBD2. With V trimmed by 0 bases and J by 5 bases, 2 bases remained unmatched. Germline V CDR1 and CDR2: SGHRS, YFSETQ. This CDR3 comprises 15 residues.